This T cell receptor (beta chain) emerged from a study of T-cell memory formation after mild COVID-19. Constant-segment primers served in 5'RACE that generated TCR alpha and TCR beta cDNA libraries bearing sample barcodes and UMIs. TCRdb recomputed calls from the 5' RACE reads with MiXCR, one row per CDR3 protein. The table shows about 180,000 distinct CDR3 sequences, with roughly 17% occurring only once. Concerning this clonotype: Antigen: not known.

Findings and caveats of the study: CD4+ contracting clones lay mainly in CM and EM, CD8+ ones in EMRA. There were some responding clones in pre-infection memory, which suggested that cross-reactive memory had joined. Clones contracting day 15 to 85 were balanced CD4/CD8; later expanders leaned CD4+.

Sequenced input: PBMCs or a T cell subset sorted from them (not recorded which). The receptor's source is an adult woman who had mild COVID-19 (a few samples of this study predate the infection). Cell type and time point are not known.

The CDR3 loop is CASSRAFF. CDR3 DNA sequence: TGTGCCAGCAGTAGGGCGTTCTTC. This chain connects TRBV6-1 to TRBJ2-1; D gene unclear. Germline lookup yields CDR1 MNHNS and CDR2 SASEGT. V dropped 5 bases and J dropped 15 bases, with 5 bases sitting between them. The CDR3 has 8 residues.